The rows below give T cell receptor beta chains drawn from one sample of a study of radiation and T cells in renal cell carcinoma. Data came from immunoSEQ multiplex PCR; TCRdb stores just in-frame clones and leaves some out. The sample includes approximately 86,000 clones, around 81% seen only once; the top ten take around 9.4%. This material consisted of blood, taken from a patient whose treatment included radiotherapy and nephrectomy. The receptors shown here come from a man aged 50 to 60 with renal cell carcinoma. The CDR3 runs from the conserved cysteine through the conserved F or W. The order of the fields is CDR3 protein, J gene, V gene.

CDR3 protein: CASSLASGGYNEQFF
J gene: TRBJ2-1
V gene: TRBV7-2

CDR3 protein: CASTPTGEGYGYTF
J gene: TRBJ1-2
V gene: TRBV6-1

CDR3 protein: CASSDRGQNSGNTIYF
J gene: TRBJ1-3
V gene: TRBV7-9

CDR3 protein: CASSPGDPRGNYGYTF
J gene: TRBJ1-2
V gene: TRBV28

CDR3 protein: CASSNRDRADTQYF
J gene: TRBJ2-3
V gene: TRBV6-1

CDR3 protein: CASSHGQGGEKLFF
J gene: TRBJ1-4
V gene: TRBV4-2

CDR3 protein: CASSEVAGYNEQFF
J gene: TRBJ2-1
V gene: TRBV25-1

CDR3 protein: CASSLRYDSYNEQFF
J gene: TRBJ2-1
V gene: TRBV5-8

CDR3 protein: CASSFGAGGHGYTF
J gene: TRBJ1-2
V gene: TRBV27

CDR3 protein: CASSLGQGDTGELFF
J gene: TRBJ2-2
V gene: TRBV11-3

CDR3 protein: CASSLKPGELFF
J gene: TRBJ2-2
V gene: TRBV7-2

CDR3 protein: CAISAASVTEAFF
J gene: TRBJ1-1
V gene: TRBV10-3

CDR3 protein: CAWSADSNQPQHF
J gene: TRBJ1-5
V gene: TRBV30

CDR3 protein: CASSLEGGFLTGELFF
J gene: TRBJ2-2
V gene: TRBV5-1

CDR3 protein: CASSAKGWEQFF
J gene: TRBJ2-1
V gene: TRBV5-4

CDR3 protein: CASSLKAGKYNEQFF
J gene: TRBJ2-1
V gene: TRBV5-4

CDR3 protein: CASSVGRETEAFF
J gene: TRBJ1-1
V gene: TRBV9

CDR3 protein: CASSGGRNSYNEQFF
J gene: TRBJ2-1
V gene: TRBV2

CDR3 protein: CASSQDRGGSYEQYF
J gene: TRBJ2-7
V gene: TRBV4-3

CDR3 protein: CASGPGGSHETQYF
J gene: TRBJ2-5
V gene: TRBV19

CDR3 protein: CASRPRERYGYTF
J gene: TRBJ1-2
V gene: TRBV2

CDR3 protein: CASRATGGGNTIYF
J gene: TRBJ1-3
V gene: TRBV7-2

CDR3 protein: CASSQQWAGTDTQYF
J gene: TRBJ2-3
V gene: TRBV4-1

CDR3 protein: CASSPALGATNEKLFF
J gene: TRBJ1-4
V gene: TRBV4-2

CDR3 protein: CSASRGTGGTDTQYF
J gene: TRBJ2-3
V gene: TRBV29-1

CDR3 protein: CASSPSPLGNYNEQFF
J gene: TRBJ2-1
V gene: TRBV9

CDR3 protein: CASSLLYEQYF
J gene: TRBJ2-7
V gene: TRBV7-9

CDR3 protein: CATSRDGTRGQETQYF
J gene: TRBJ2-5
V gene: TRBV15

CDR3 protein: CSIGGGYGYTF
J gene: TRBJ1-2
V gene: TRBV29-1

CDR3 protein: CTSSQDRLAGLRTQYF
J gene: TRBJ2-5
V gene: TRBV1

CDR3 protein: CAIKAHTTGSYEKLFF
J gene: TRBJ1-4
V gene: TRBV10-3

CDR3 protein: CAWAGQANTEAFF
J gene: TRBJ1-1
V gene: TRBV30

CDR3 protein: CASSVGYGSYEQYF
J gene: TRBJ2-7
V gene: TRBV9

CDR3 protein: CASSFGGQLYNEQFF
J gene: TRBJ2-1
V gene: TRBV7-2

CDR3 protein: CASSAHRGLFSGELFF
J gene: TRBJ2-2
V gene: TRBV11-3

CDR3 protein: CASSLGGGQETQYF
J gene: TRBJ2-5
V gene: TRBV5-1

CDR3 protein: CASSTRTAVREKLFF
J gene: TRBJ1-4
V gene: TRBV19

CDR3 protein: CASSPEGVSGNTIYF
J gene: TRBJ1-3
V gene: TRBV6-5

CDR3 protein: CASSESGAAPDTDTQYF
J gene: TRBJ2-3
V gene: TRBV2

CDR3 protein: CASSYRSQGGGYEQYF
J gene: TRBJ2-7
V gene: TRBV6-6